These T cell receptor beta chains were read from a single sample in a study of cytomegalovirus exposure and HLA in healthy donors. The table came from immunoSEQ multiplex PCR; TCRdb's copy has only in-frame clones and leaves some out. In the table there are 150,000 to 200,000 clones, 60% to 85% of which are singletons. Source material: PBMCs. The receptors originated from a man younger than 35 in good health and CMV-seronegative. CDR3s include the opening cysteine and the closing phenylalanine or tryptophan. D genes are given only for firm matches. Where a row states a size, it is once, few, many or the class of an expanded clone; other rows omit it.

clone_size	j_call	d_call	v_call	cdr3_nt	cdr3_aa
once	TRBJ2-7	TRBD1	TRBV6-5	TGTGCCAGCACCACGGGGGACAGGAATTACGAGCAGTACTTC	CASTTGDRNYEQYF
NA	TRBJ2-7	TRBD1	TRBV29-1	TGCAGCGCAACTAGGGACAGGGGCCACGAGCAGTACTTC	CSATRDRGHEQYF
NA	TRBJ1-6	TRBD1	TRBV7-8	TGTGCCAGCAGCGCGGACAGGGGGCATAATTCACCCCTCCACTTT	CASSADRGHNSPLHF
NA	TRBJ2-2	TRBD2	TRBV11-1	TGTGCCACGGGAGGGACAACGAACACCGGGGAGCTGTTTTTT	CATGGTTNTGELFF
NA	TRBJ2-1	TRBD1	TRBV2	TGTGCCAGCATCATAAACCCGACAGGGGAAGGTGAGCAGTTCTTC	CASIINPTGEGEQFF
NA	TRBJ1-4	NA	TRBV7-9	TGTGCCAGCACCGCGGGGGCAGGAACTAATGAAAAACTGTTTTTT	CASTAGAGTNEKLFF
NA	TRBJ2-7	NA	TRBV7-9	TGTGCCAGCCCGGAGGGGAGGAACGAGCAGTACTTC	CASPEGRNEQYF
NA	TRBJ1-2	NA	TRBV29-1	TGCAGCGTTGAAGACAAGGTGAGGGCCAACTATGGCTACACCTTC	CSVEDKVRANYGYTF
NA	TRBJ2-1	NA	TRBV9	TGTGCCAGCAGCGTAGCGGGGATCTACTACAATGAGCAGTTCTTC	CASSVAGIYYNEQFF
once	TRBJ2-7	TRBD2	TRBV7-2	TGTGCCAGCAGCTATAGCGGGACTGTGCCCGGAGAGCAGTACTTC	CASSYSGTVPGEQYF
once	TRBJ2-1	NA	TRBV28	TGTGCCAGCAGTTTCGGGTTAGCATACAATGAGCAGTTCTTC	CASSFGLAYNEQFF
few	TRBJ2-5	TRBD2	TRBV5-1	TGCGCCAGCAGCCCACCGACTAGCGGCCAAGAGACCCAGTACTTC	CASSPPTSGQETQYF
NA	TRBJ1-2	NA	TRBV6-5	TGTGCCAGCAGTTACCGGGGGGCGGGATATGGCTACACCTTC	CASSYRGAGYGYTF
NA	TRBJ2-5	NA	TRBV30	TGTGCCTGGAGTGTGGCTCGGGGGGCGAGGGAGACCCAGTACTTC	CAWSVARGARETQYF
once	TRBJ1-3	NA	TRBV13	TGTGCCAGCAGCCCCCCTCGGATACAGACCTCTGGAAACACCATATATTTT	CASSPPRIQTSGNTIYF
NA	TRBJ2-3	TRBD1	TRBV9	TGTGCCAGCAGCCCGAGACAGGGGACGCGCACAGATACGCAGTATTTT	CASSPRQGTRTDTQYF
NA	TRBJ1-6	NA	TRBV11-2	TGTGCCAGCAGTTTAAAGACACCAGTTTATGGGAGGCCCCTCCACTTT	CASSLKTPVYGRPLHF
NA	TRBJ2-7	TRBD1	TRBV27	TGTGCCAGCAGTAGCCGGGACAGGGGTTACGAGCAGTACTTC	CASSSRDRGYEQYF
few	TRBJ1-6	NA	TRBV5-4	TGTGCCAGCAGCCCGGGCTGGGGCAATTCACCCCTCCACTTT	CASSPGWGNSPLHF
NA	TRBJ2-7	NA	TRBV20-1	TGCAGTGCTAGTTCTGGTCGGGAGCAGTACTTC	CSASSGREQYF
few	TRBJ1-3	TRBD1	TRBV7-2	TGTGCCAGCAGCTTAGGGACAGGGGGCTTGGGAGGAAACACCATATATTTT	CASSLGTGGLGGNTIYF
NA	TRBJ1-4	NA	TRBV7-9	TGTGCCAGCAGCCGAATCCGGGACGCGGGAGGTGAAAAACTGTTTTTT	CASSRIRDAGGEKLFF
few	TRBJ2-4	NA	TRBV19	TGTGCCAGTAGTTTAACCGGGGGTAAAAACATTCAGTACTTC	CASSLTGGKNIQYF
NA	TRBJ2-1	TRBD1	TRBV6-1	TGTGCCAGCAGTCGGGACAGCTACAATGAGCAGTTCTTC	CASSRDSYNEQFF
few	TRBJ1-4	NA	TRBV10-2	TGCGCCAGCAGTACAGGGCTGGGTAATGAAAAACTGTTTTTT	CASSTGLGNEKLFF